This is a list of T cell receptor beta chains from one sample in a study of shared clonotypes between healthy human individuals. Method: immunoSEQ multiplex PCR; TCRdb's copy keeps in-frame clones and lacks some. The sample has 450,000 to 500,000 clones; over 70% are singletons. What was sequenced was PBMCs. All receptors derive from a woman in her forties in good health. Some clones in this sample may be carry-over from other donors' samples. Both conserved end residues are part of each CDR3. Fields, in order: CDR3 protein, CDR3 DNA, J gene, D gene, clone size, V gene. D genes are given only for firm matches. The size of a clone is reported for some rows only, either as once, few or many, or as a class for expanded clones.

CDR3aa: CASSSDRLQETQYF
CDR3nt: TGTGCCAGCAGCTCCGACAGATTGCAAGAGACCCAGTACTTC
j_gene: TRBJ2-5
d_gene: .
abundance: .
v_gene: TRBV11-2

CDR3aa: CASSESGSWDEQYF
CDR3nt: TGCGCCAGCAGTGAGTCAGGTAGCTGGGACGAGCAGTACTTC
j_gene: TRBJ2-7
d_gene: .
abundance: .
v_gene: TRBV10-2

CDR3aa: CASSLDSSGNTIYF
CDR3nt: TGTGCCAGCAGCTTGGACAGTTCTGGAAACACCATATATTTT
j_gene: TRBJ1-3
d_gene: .
abundance: .
v_gene: TRBV5-4

CDR3aa: CASSPGQFEKLFF
CDR3nt: TGTGCCAGCTCCCCAGGGCAGTTTGAAAAACTGTTTTTT
j_gene: TRBJ1-4
d_gene: .
abundance: .
v_gene: TRBV18

CDR3aa: CASRDTNTEAFF
CDR3nt: TGTGCCAGCAGAGACACTAACACTGAAGCTTTCTTT
j_gene: TRBJ1-1
d_gene: .
abundance: .
v_gene: TRBV7-9

CDR3aa: CASSSRASNQPQHF
CDR3nt: TGTGCCAGCAGTTCCAGGGCTAGCAATCAGCCCCAGCATTTT
j_gene: TRBJ1-5
d_gene: .
abundance: .
v_gene: TRBV27

CDR3aa: CASAPLAGGPYEQYF
CDR3nt: TGTGCCAGCGCCCCCCTTGCGGGAGGTCCCTACGAGCAGTACTTC
j_gene: TRBJ2-7
d_gene: TRBD2
abundance: .
v_gene: TRBV27

CDR3aa: CASSPTSDSYEQYF
CDR3nt: TGTGCCAGCAGCCCGACTAGCGACTCCTACGAGCAGTACTTC
j_gene: TRBJ2-7
d_gene: TRBD2
abundance: .
v_gene: TRBV28

CDR3aa: CASSLGLDPWDEQYF
CDR3nt: TGCGCCAGCAGCTTGGGACTAGACCCCTGGGACGAGCAGTACTTC
j_gene: TRBJ2-7
d_gene: .
abundance: .
v_gene: TRBV5-1

CDR3aa: CASSPLKNTGELFF
CDR3nt: TGTGCCAGCAGTCCGCTAAAGAACACCGGGGAGCTGTTTTTT
j_gene: TRBJ2-2
d_gene: .
abundance: .
v_gene: TRBV6-1

CDR3aa: CSVTGGTDQPQHF
CDR3nt: TGCAGCGTGACCGGGGGTACGGATCAGCCCCAGCATTTT
j_gene: TRBJ1-5
d_gene: .
abundance: .
v_gene: TRBV29-1

CDR3aa: CSVGVNSGNTIYF
CDR3nt: TGCAGCGTTGGGGTGAACTCTGGAAACACCATATATTTT
j_gene: TRBJ1-3
d_gene: .
abundance: .
v_gene: TRBV29-1

CDR3aa: CASSPPRLAGTDTQYF
CDR3nt: TGTGCCAGCTCACCACCCCGACTAGCCGGTACAGATACGCAGTATTTT
j_gene: TRBJ2-3
d_gene: TRBD2
abundance: .
v_gene: TRBV18

CDR3aa: CASSLLAATSSEQFF
CDR3nt: TGTGCCAGCAGCCTACTAGCGGCCACCTCGAGTGAGCAGTTCTTC
j_gene: TRBJ2-1
d_gene: TRBD2
abundance: .
v_gene: TRBV6-9

CDR3aa: CASMETSGSYEQYF
CDR3nt: TGTGCCAGCATGGAGACTAGCGGGAGCTACGAGCAGTACTTC
j_gene: TRBJ2-7
d_gene: .
abundance: .
v_gene: TRBV21-1

CDR3aa: CASSAQGGHEKLFF
CDR3nt: TGTGCCAGCAGCGCCCAGGGAGGACATGAAAAACTGTTTTTT
j_gene: TRBJ1-4
d_gene: .
abundance: many
v_gene: TRBV11-2

CDR3aa: CASRGTENTIYF
CDR3nt: TGTGCCAGCAGGGGGACGGAAAACACCATATATTTT
j_gene: TRBJ1-3
d_gene: .
abundance: .
v_gene: TRBV2

CDR3aa: CASSLVLNTEAFF
CDR3nt: TGCGCCAGCAGCTTGGTACTGAACACTGAAGCTTTCTTT
j_gene: TRBJ1-1
d_gene: .
abundance: .
v_gene: TRBV5-1

CDR3aa: CSAPDGETQYF
CDR3nt: TGCAGTGCCCCGGATGGGGAGACCCAGTACTTC
j_gene: TRBJ2-5
d_gene: .
abundance: .
v_gene: TRBV20-1

CDR3aa: CASSLWGAKTQYF
CDR3nt: TGTGCCAGCAGTTTATGGGGGGCGAAGACCCAGTACTTC
j_gene: TRBJ2-5
d_gene: .
abundance: .
v_gene: TRBV27

CDR3aa: CASSLQGLASDEQYF
CDR3nt: TGTGCCAGCTCACTACAGGGACTAGCGTCCGACGAGCAGTACTTC
j_gene: TRBJ2-7
d_gene: TRBD2
abundance: .
v_gene: TRBV18

CDR3aa: CSATDRKGKTDTQYF
CDR3nt: TGCAGCGCCACGGACAGGAAGGGTAAGACAGATACGCAGTATTTT
j_gene: TRBJ2-3
d_gene: TRBD1
abundance: many
v_gene: TRBV29-1

CDR3aa: CASRTESHGQSYEQYF
CDR3nt: TGTGCCAGCAGAACCGAAAGCCACGGGCAGTCCTACGAGCAGTACTTC
j_gene: TRBJ2-7
d_gene: .
abundance: .
v_gene: TRBV28

CDR3aa: CASRTNMNTEAFF
CDR3nt: TGTGCCAGCAGGACAAACATGAACACTGAAGCTTTCTTT
j_gene: TRBJ1-1
d_gene: .
abundance: .
v_gene: TRBV27

CDR3aa: CASSRTGGGGTDTQYF
CDR3nt: TGCGCCAGCAGCCGGACAGGGGGCGGGGGCACAGATACGCAGTATTTT
j_gene: TRBJ2-3
d_gene: TRBD1
abundance: .
v_gene: TRBV5-1

CDR3aa: CASSSTGTEAFF
CDR3nt: TGTGCCAGCAGCTCGACAGGGACTGAAGCTTTCTTT
j_gene: TRBJ1-1
d_gene: TRBD1
abundance: few
v_gene: TRBV11-2

CDR3aa: CASRAGRDRDEQYF
CDR3nt: TGTGCCAGCAGAGCAGGGCGGGACAGGGACGAGCAGTACTTC
j_gene: TRBJ2-7
d_gene: TRBD1
abundance: .
v_gene: TRBV9

CDR3aa: CASSMTVLDTEAFF
CDR3nt: TGTGCCAGTAGTATGACAGTCCTTGACACTGAAGCTTTCTTT
j_gene: TRBJ1-1
d_gene: .
abundance: .
v_gene: TRBV19

CDR3aa: CASSPNVVVQFF
CDR3nt: TGTGCCAGCAGCCCTAACGTGGTGGTGCAGTTCTTC
j_gene: TRBJ2-1
d_gene: .
abundance: .
v_gene: TRBV7-2

CDR3aa: CASSPRQNTGELFF
CDR3nt: TGTGCCAGCAGCCCAAGACAGAACACCGGGGAGCTGTTTTTT
j_gene: TRBJ2-2
d_gene: .
abundance: .
v_gene: TRBV7-9

CDR3aa: CASSGGATNEKLFF
CDR3nt: TGTGCCTCTTCCGGGGGGGCAACTAATGAAAAACTGTTTTTT
j_gene: TRBJ1-4
d_gene: .
abundance: .
v_gene: TRBV19

CDR3aa: CASSGTGVGLTGELFF
CDR3nt: TGTGCCAGCTCCGGGACAGGGGTCGGTCTCACCGGGGAGCTGTTTTTT
j_gene: TRBJ2-2
d_gene: TRBD1
abundance: few
v_gene: TRBV27

CDR3aa: CASSKWERNTGELFF
CDR3nt: TGTGCCAGCAGCAAATGGGAGCGGAACACCGGGGAGCTGTTTTTT
j_gene: TRBJ2-2
d_gene: .
abundance: .
v_gene: TRBV21-1

CDR3aa: CASKGERGMNEQFF
CDR3nt: TGTGCCAGCAAAGGCGAAAGGGGGATGAATGAGCAGTTCTTC
j_gene: TRBJ2-1
d_gene: .
abundance: .
v_gene: TRBV27

CDR3aa: CASSLYQGNTEAFF
CDR3nt: TGCGCCAGCAGCTTGTACCAGGGGAACACTGAAGCTTTCTTT
j_gene: TRBJ1-1
d_gene: .
abundance: once
v_gene: TRBV5-1

CDR3aa: CASSFGLAPSYNEQFF
CDR3nt: TGTGCCAGCAGCTTCGGACTAGCCCCCTCCTACAATGAGCAGTTCTTC
j_gene: TRBJ2-1
d_gene: TRBD2
abundance: .
v_gene: TRBV11-1

CDR3aa: CASSLGLSETQYF
CDR3nt: TGCGCCAGCAGCTTGGGACTATCAGAGACCCAGTACTTC
j_gene: TRBJ2-5
d_gene: .
abundance: .
v_gene: TRBV5-1

CDR3aa: CASRETGNYGYTF
CDR3nt: TGTGCCAGCAGGGAGACAGGGAACTATGGCTACACCTTC
j_gene: TRBJ1-2
d_gene: TRBD1
abundance: .
v_gene: TRBV6-1

CDR3aa: CASRLGVVNEQFF
CDR3nt: TGCGCCAGCCGACTGGGCGTGGTCAATGAGCAGTTCTTC
j_gene: TRBJ2-1
d_gene: .
abundance: .
v_gene: TRBV10-2

CDR3aa: CASSSNSNQPQHF
CDR3nt: TGTGCCAGCAGCTCAAATAGCAATCAGCCCCAGCATTTT
j_gene: TRBJ1-5
d_gene: .
abundance: .
v_gene: TRBV7-6

CDR3aa: CASSFGLAARYEQYF
CDR3nt: TGTGCCAGCAGTTTCGGACTAGCGGCAAGGTACGAGCAGTACTTC
j_gene: TRBJ2-7
d_gene: TRBD2
abundance: .
v_gene: TRBV28

CDR3aa: CSVVSLAGVTYEQYF
CDR3nt: TGCAGCGTTGTTTCCCTAGCGGGAGTTACCTACGAGCAGTACTTC
j_gene: TRBJ2-7
d_gene: TRBD2
abundance: .
v_gene: TRBV29-1

CDR3aa: CASSLSLREDNQPQHF
CDR3nt: TGCGCCAGCAGCTTATCTCTCCGGGAGGACAATCAGCCCCAGCATTTT
j_gene: TRBJ1-5
d_gene: .
abundance: .
v_gene: TRBV5-1

CDR3aa: CASSLGGGRTYEQYF
CDR3nt: TGTGCCAGCAGTTTGGGTGGAGGCAGGACCTACGAGCAGTACTTC
j_gene: TRBJ2-7
d_gene: .
abundance: .
v_gene: TRBV28

CDR3aa: CASSFGNNQPQHF
CDR3nt: TGTGCCAGCAGCTTCGGCAACAATCAGCCCCAGCATTTT
j_gene: TRBJ1-5
d_gene: .
abundance: .
v_gene: TRBV7-2

CDR3aa: CASSQTGSSSYEQYF
CDR3nt: TGTGCCAGCAGCCAGACAGGGTCCAGCTCCTACGAGCAGTACTTC
j_gene: TRBJ2-7
d_gene: TRBD1
abundance: .
v_gene: TRBV11-2